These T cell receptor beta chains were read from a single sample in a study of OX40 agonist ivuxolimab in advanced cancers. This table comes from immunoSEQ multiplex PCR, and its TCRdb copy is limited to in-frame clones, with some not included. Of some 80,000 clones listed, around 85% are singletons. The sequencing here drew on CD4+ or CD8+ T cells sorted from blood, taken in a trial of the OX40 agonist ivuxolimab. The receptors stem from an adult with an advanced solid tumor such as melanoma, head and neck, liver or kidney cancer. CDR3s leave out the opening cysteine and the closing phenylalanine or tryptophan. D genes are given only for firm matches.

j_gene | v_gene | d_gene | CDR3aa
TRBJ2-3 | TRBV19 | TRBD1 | ASSTPGQRTTDTQY
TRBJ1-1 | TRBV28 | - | ASPPAGGMNTEAF
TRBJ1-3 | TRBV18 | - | ASSPGGTGNTIY
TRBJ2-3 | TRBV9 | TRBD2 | ASSEGLESTDTQY
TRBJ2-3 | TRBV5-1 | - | ASSLAHSAGTTSTDTQY
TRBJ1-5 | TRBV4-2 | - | ASSQVGGDQPQH
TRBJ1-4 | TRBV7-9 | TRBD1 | ASSSRRGREEKLF
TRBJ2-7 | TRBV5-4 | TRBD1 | ASSTKQGADGEQY
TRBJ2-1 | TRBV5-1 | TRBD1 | ASRLQTGALRRNEQF
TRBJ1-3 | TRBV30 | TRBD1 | AWTYRGLPGNTIY
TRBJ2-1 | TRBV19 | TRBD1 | ASSIGGQDREEQF
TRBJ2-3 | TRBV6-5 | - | ASSYGRGGTDTQY
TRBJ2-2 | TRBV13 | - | ASSLNTGELF
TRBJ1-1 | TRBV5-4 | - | ASSWGVEKNTEAF
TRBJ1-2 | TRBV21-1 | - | ASSTTPGQLNYGYT
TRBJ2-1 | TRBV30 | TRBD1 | AWSPGQGYNEQF
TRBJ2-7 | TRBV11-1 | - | ASSLDFLYEQY
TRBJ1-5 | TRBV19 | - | ASSQPFVGGNQPQH
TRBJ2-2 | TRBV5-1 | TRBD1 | ASSLGQGFANTGELF